These T cell receptor beta chains were read from a single sample in a study of regulatory T cells in long-lasting Graves disease. Using its own MiXCR run on the multiplex PCR reads, TCRdb lists one record per CDR3 protein. The data hold about 360,000 distinct CDR3 sequences, with around 15% observed a single time. These data are also associated with another study on T cells in Graves' hyperthyroidism and ophthalmopathy.

This specimen consisted of peripheral blood mononuclear cells (PBMCs), obtained at new diagnosis, from a patient treated with antithyroid drugs. The receptors stem from a woman between 18 and 30 years old with Graves disease. Both conserved end residues are part of each CDR3. The D gene is left open where the match is weak.

D gene,J gene,V gene,CDR3 protein
NA,TRBJ1-2,TRBV6-1,CASKRQGGYTF
TRBD2,TRBJ2-5,TRBV5-1,CASSSQGTSGGKETQYF
NA,TRBJ2-3,TRBV12-3/TRBV12-4,CASTNPDTQYF
TRBD1,TRBJ2-5,TRBV2,CASSETGGETQYF
TRBD1,TRBJ1-1,TRBV6-1,CASSPPTGVGTEAFF
TRBD2,TRBJ2-3,TRBV6-1,CASSEGSGGGAPDTQYF
TRBD2,TRBJ2-5,TRBV28,CASSPELLAGEETQYF
TRBD2,TRBJ2-5,TRBV7-9,CASSLALRGASETQYF
TRBD1,TRBJ1-2,TRBV6-1,CASRLQDRGRGYTF
NA,TRBJ2-1,TRBV18,CASSPILDNEQFF
TRBD2,NA,TRBV20-1,CSARDRGLAGDVETQYF
NA,TRBJ1-1,TRBV7-8,CASSFRHTEAFF
TRBD2,TRBJ2-3,TRBV7-9,CASSSQTVSLGGKSTDTQYF
TRBD1,TRBJ2-7,TRBV7-9,CASRSDRAEQYF